Given below is one T cell receptor (beta chain) in context. The V gene lost 6 bases and the J gene lost 3 bases, with 15 bases spanning the gap. The CDR3 contains 15 residues. Germline V gene lookup returns CDR1 MNHEY and CDR2 SVGEGT. Both previously described methods and listed TCR primers were employed to make bulk TCR libraries. TCRdb passed the PCR reads through MiXCR, listing each CDR3 protein once. The sample holds approximately 550,000 distinct CDR3 sequences, less than 30% seen once. The data stem from a study of molecular identifiers for immune sequencing clone quantification. As CD8+CD4-CCR7+CD45RA+ cells, naive CD8 T cells were sorted.

The rearrangement links TRBV6-2 or TRBV6-3 to TRBJ1-5, with D possibly matching TRBD1 (6 bases). The TCR comes from a human donor in good health. Some libraries in this study had Jurkat cell RNA spiked in. The sample taken for sequencing was naive CD8+ T cells from blood, with Jurkat cell RNA spiked in. Subset specified: FACS-sorted CD8+CD4-CCR7+CD45RA+ naive T cells. The chain's CDR3 is CASRYLKGDNQPQHF. CDR3 sequence (DNA): TGTGCCAGCAGGTACCTGAAGGGGGACAATCAGCCCCAGCATTTT.